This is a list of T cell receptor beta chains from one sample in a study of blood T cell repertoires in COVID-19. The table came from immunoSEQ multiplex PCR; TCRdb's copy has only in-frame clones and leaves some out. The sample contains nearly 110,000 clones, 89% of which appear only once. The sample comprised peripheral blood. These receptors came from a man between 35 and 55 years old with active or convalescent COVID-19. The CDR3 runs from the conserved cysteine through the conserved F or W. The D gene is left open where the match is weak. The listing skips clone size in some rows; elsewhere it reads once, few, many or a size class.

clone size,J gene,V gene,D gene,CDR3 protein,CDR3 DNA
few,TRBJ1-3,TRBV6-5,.,CASSLRAQPGNTIYF,TGTGCCAGCAGCCTCAGGGCTCAGCCTGGAAACACCATATATTTT
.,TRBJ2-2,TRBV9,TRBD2,CASSVLHPGLALTGELFF,TGTGCCAGCAGCGTACTTCACCCGGGACTAGCACTCACCGGGGAGCTGTTTTTT
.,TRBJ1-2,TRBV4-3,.,CASSQGQTFYGYTF,TGCGCCAGCAGCCAAGGACAGACCTTCTATGGCTACACCTTC
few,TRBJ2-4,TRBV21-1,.,CASSLEGDRIQYF,TGTGCCAGCTCCCTAGAAGGGGATCGAATTCAGTACTTC
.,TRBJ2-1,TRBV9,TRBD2,CASRGLAGHNEQFF,TGTGCCAGCAGGGGACTAGCGGGTCACAATGAGCAGTTCTTC
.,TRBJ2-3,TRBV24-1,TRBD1,CATSDPGTGRGRDTQYF,TGTGCCACCAGTGACCCAGGGACAGGTCGAGGAAGAGATACGCAGTATTTT
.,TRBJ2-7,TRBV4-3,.,CASSQFDADSYEQYF,TGCGCCAGCAGCCAATTTGACGCGGACTCCTACGAGCAGTACTTC
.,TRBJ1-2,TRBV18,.,CASSPGSNYGYTF,TGTGCCAGCTCACCAGGGAGTAACTATGGCTACACCTTC
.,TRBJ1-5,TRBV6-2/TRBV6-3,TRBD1,CASSDQQGASNQPQHF,TGTGCCAGCAGTGACCAACAGGGGGCTAGCAATCAGCCCCAGCATTTT
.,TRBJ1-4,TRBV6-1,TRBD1,CASSERGQNEKLFF,TGTGCCAGCAGTGAAAGGGGGCAGAATGAAAAACTGTTTTTT
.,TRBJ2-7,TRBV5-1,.,CASSPNEAPGFAYEQYF,TGCGCCAGCAGCCCGAACGAGGCCCCAGGGTTCGCCTACGAGCAGTACTTC
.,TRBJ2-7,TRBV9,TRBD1,CASSVGTGGPYEQYF,TGTGCCAGCAGCGTAGGGACAGGGGGCCCCTACGAGCAGTACTTC
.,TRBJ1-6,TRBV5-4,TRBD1,CASSLGGQSYNSPLHF,TGTGCCAGCAGCTTGGGGGGACAGTCCTATAATTCACCCCTCCACTTT
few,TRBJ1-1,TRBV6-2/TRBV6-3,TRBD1,CASSYGQGRGTEAFF,TGTGCCAGCAGTTATGGACAGGGAAGGGGCACTGAAGCTTTCTTT
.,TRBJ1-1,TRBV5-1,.,CASSPGQEGTEAFF,TGCGCCAGCAGCCCCGGTCAGGAGGGCACTGAAGCTTTCTTT
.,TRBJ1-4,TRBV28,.,CASSSERAGLFF,TGTGCCAGCAGCTCAGAACGAGCGGGACTGTTTTTT
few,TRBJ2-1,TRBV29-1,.,CSVARIAASSYNEQFF,TGCAGCGTTGCTAGAATAGCCGCGAGCTCCTACAATGAGCAGTTCTTC
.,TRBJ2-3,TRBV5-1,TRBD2,CASSLTAGGDTQYF,TGCGCCAGCAGCCTGACAGCGGGGGGTGATACGCAGTATTTT
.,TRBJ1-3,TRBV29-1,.,CSVALSGNTIYF,TGCAGCGTTGCTCTCTCTGGAAACACCATATATTTT
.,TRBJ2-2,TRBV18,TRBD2,CASSPQASGSSGELFF,TGTGCCAGCTCACCTCAAGCTAGCGGGAGCTCCGGGGAGCTGTTTTTT
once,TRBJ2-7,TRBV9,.,CASSARPDNLSEQYF,TGTGCCAGCAGCGCCCGCCCGGACAATTTGAGCGAGCAGTACTTC
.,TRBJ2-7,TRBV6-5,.,CASSYSRDSYEQYF,TGTGCCAGCAGTTACTCCCGAGACTCCTACGAGCAGTACTTC
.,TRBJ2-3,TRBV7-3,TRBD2,CASSLIPPSGRAEKADTQYF,TGTGCCAGCAGCTTAATCCCCCCTAGCGGGAGGGCCGAAAAGGCAGATACGCAGTATTTT
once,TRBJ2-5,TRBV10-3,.,CAISEGIAEGRETQYF,TGTGCCATCAGTGAAGGGATCGCGGAAGGGAGGGAGACCCAGTACTTC
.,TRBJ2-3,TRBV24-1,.,CATSGGDTQYF,TGTGCCACCAGTGGTGGCGATACGCAGTATTTT
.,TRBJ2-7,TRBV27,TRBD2,CASSKSGRTYEQYF,TGTGCCAGCAGTAAGAGCGGGAGGACGTACGAGCAGTACTTC
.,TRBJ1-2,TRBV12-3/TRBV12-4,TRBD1,CASSLGQMAGYTF,TGTGCCAGCAGCTTGGGACAGATGGCTGGCTACACCTTC
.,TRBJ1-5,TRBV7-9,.,CASSEQPNQPQHF,TGTGCCAGCAGCGAACAGCCGAATCAGCCCCAGCATTTT
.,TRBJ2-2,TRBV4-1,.,CASSRTRDTGELFF,TGCGCCAGCAGCCGAACGCGGGACACCGGGGAGCTGTTTTTT
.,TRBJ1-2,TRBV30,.,CAWSPRVQYGYTF,TGTGCCTGGAGTCCCCGGGTCCAATATGGCTACACCTTC
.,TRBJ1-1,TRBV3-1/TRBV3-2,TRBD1,CASRSARQGAYTEAFF,TGTGCCAGTCGATCGGCTCGACAGGGGGCCTATACTGAAGCTTTCTTT
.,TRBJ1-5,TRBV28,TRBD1,CASSRTGNSNQPQHF,TGTGCCAGCAGCCGGACAGGGAATTCCAATCAGCCCCAGCATTTT
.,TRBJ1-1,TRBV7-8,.,CASRISGDNTEAFF,TGTGCCAGCAGGATTTCGGGGGACAACACTGAAGCTTTCTTT
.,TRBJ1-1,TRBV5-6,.,CASSLAEVRRGNTEAFF,TGTGCCAGCAGCTTGGCCGAGGTAAGGCGGGGGAACACTGAAGCTTTCTTT
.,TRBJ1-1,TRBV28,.,CASSLHLSAEAFF,TGTGCCAGCAGTTTGCACCTAAGCGCTGAAGCTTTCTTT